This is a list of T cell receptor beta chains from one sample in a study of response to subunit inactivated influenza vaccine. In TCRdb, the RT-PCR reads were re-called with MiXCR into one record per CDR3 protein. The sample holds more than 550,000 distinct CDR3 sequences, approximately 11% seen once. The sample also formed part of further work on T cells expressing NK-cell markers.

The sequences come from PBMCs from blood, collected on the day of vaccination. Receptors were obtained from a man aged 50 to 60 who received an inactivated influenza vaccine. The CDR3 runs from the conserved cysteine through the conserved F or W. D genes are given only for firm matches. Rows give clone size only sometimes, using once, few, many, or a class for an expanded clone.

TRBJ1-1	NA	TRBV28	16	many	TGTGCCAGCAGTTTTCACAGATCGGGGCTGAACACTGAAGCTTTCTTT	CASSFHRSGLNTEAFF
TRBJ1-4	NA	TRBV11-2	14	NA	TGTGCCAGCAGCCCCAAGGAACTGAATGAAAAACTGTTTTTT	CASSPKELNEKLFF
TRBJ2-1	TRBD1	TRBV28	15	few	TGTGCCAGCAGATCCGGGACAGGGCGCTACAATGAGCAGTTCTTC	CASRSGTGRYNEQFF
TRBJ2-5	TRBD2	TRBV10-3	15	once	TGTGCCACCAAGATAGCGGGGGATTTGGAAGAGACCCAGTACTTC	CATKIAGDLEETQYF
TRBJ2-5	NA	TRBV14	15	NA	TGTGCCAGCAGCCAAGCCCGGGGCTTCAGGGAGACCCAGTACTTC	CASSQARGFRETQYF
TRBJ1-2	TRBD1	TRBV10-3	14	few	TGTGCCATCAGATCGGACAGGGAATCGCAGGGCTACACCTTC	CAIRSDRESQGYTF
TRBJ2-2	NA	TRBV10-2	14	NA	TGCGCCAGCACTCTACAGGGACCCACCGGGGAGCTGTTTTTT	CASTLQGPTGELFF
TRBJ2-1	TRBD1	TRBV7-6	17	NA	TGTGCCAGCAGTCCAACCTCCGGGACAGAATACTACAATGAGCAGTTCTTC	CASSPTSGTEYYNEQFF
TRBJ1-1	TRBD1	TRBV12-3/TRBV12-4	14	NA	TGTGCCAGCAGACCGACAGGGGCGAACACTGAAGCTTTCTTT	CASRPTGANTEAFF
TRBJ2-7	NA	TRBV9	14	NA	TGTGCCAGCAGCGTAGGGCAGGTGCCTAACGAGCAGTACTTC	CASSVGQVPNEQYF
TRBJ2-5	NA	TRBV3-1	15	NA	TGTGCCAGCAGCCTCGGGTATGTGGTGAGGGAGACCCAGTACTTC	CASSLGYVVRETQYF
TRBJ1-2	TRBD1	TRBV4-1	15	NA	TGCGCCAGCAGCCAAGCTCCAGGGGGCAACTATGGCTACACCTTC	CASSQAPGGNYGYTF
TRBJ2-1	TRBD2	TRBV20-1	15	NA	TGCAGTGCTAGAGATAGCGGGGGCTTTAGGAATGAGCAGTTCTTC	CSARDSGGFRNEQFF
TRBJ2-7	TRBD2	TRBV29-1	17	NA	TGCAGCGTTGAAGAGGTCGGGACTAGCGGGAGTATTTACGAGCAGTACTTC	CSVEEVGTSGSIYEQYF
TRBJ2-3	TRBD2	TRBV20-1	14	many	TGCAGTGCGCGAGCGCTAGCGGGCACAGATACGCAGTATTTT	CSARALAGTDTQYF
TRBJ2-1	NA	TRBV10-1	13	NA	TGCGCCAGCAGTGGGGCAATCCCTAATGAGCAGTTCTTC	CASSGAIPNEQFF
TRBJ2-7	TRBD2	TRBV20-1	15	few	TGCAGTGCCCAAAAGCGGACTAGCGGGACGTACGAGCAGTACTTC	CSAQKRTSGTYEQYF
TRBJ2-5	NA	TRBV4-1	16	NA	TGCGCCAGCAGCCAAGATCGTGGACTAGGGGGCGAGACCCAGTACTTC	CASSQDRGLGGETQYF
TRBJ2-6	NA	TRBV7-2	16	NA	TGTGCCAGCAGCTTCGGGAGACAGACTGGGGCCAACGTCCTGACTTTC	CASSFGRQTGANVLTF
TRBJ2-5	NA	TRBV6-5	14	few	TGTGCCAGCAGTTACTCTACAGGGTGGCAGACCCAGTACTTC	CASSYSTGWQTQYF
TRBJ2-7	NA	TRBV18	13	NA	TGTGCCAGCTCACCAGGGGAAGCCTACGAGCAGTACTTC	CASSPGEAYEQYF
TRBJ2-7	TRBD1	TRBV7-9	13	few	TGTGCCAGCAGCTTTGGGACAGGGCCCGAGCAGTACTTC	CASSFGTGPEQYF
TRBJ2-1	TRBD1	TRBV25-1	16	NA	TGTGCCAGCAGTGGGAAACGGGACAGGGGGTACAATGAGCAGTTCTTC	CASSGKRDRGYNEQFF
TRBJ2-5	TRBD1	TRBV6-5	17	NA	TGTGCCAGCAGTTACCACCTTAGGCAGGGGGAGAAAGAGACCCAGTACTTC	CASSYHLRQGEKETQYF
TRBJ2-1	NA	TRBV6-5	16	NA	TGTGCCAGCAGTTACTCGAGTACAGGGCATGGCAATGAGCAGTTCTTC	CASSYSSTGHGNEQFF
TRBJ1-1	NA	TRBV11-2	15	few	TGTGCCAGCAGCGTAGGGCGACAGCTCGACACTGAAGCTTTCTTT	CASSVGRQLDTEAFF
TRBJ1-2	TRBD1	TRBV20-1	15	NA	TGCAGTGCTCATATACTCCGACAGGGACTCTATGGCTACACCTTC	CSAHILRQGLYGYTF
TRBJ2-7	NA	TRBV7-2	17	NA	TGTGCCAGCAGCCCCCGGGGAGGACCTTTCAGCTCCTACGAGCAGTACTTC	CASSPRGGPFSSYEQYF
TRBJ2-7	TRBD1	TRBV4-2	15	many	TGTGCCAGCAGCCGCCATTCCGGGACAGCCTACGAGCAGTACTTC	CASSRHSGTAYEQYF
TRBJ2-7	NA	TRBV9	15	few	TGTGCCAGCAGCGTTGGTAGTGCGAGCTCCTACGAGCAGTACTTC	CASSVGSASSYEQYF